This TCR beta chain was identified during a study of T-cell reconstitution after alpha-beta-depleted transplantation in children. This clonotype was detected many times. Trimming removed 1 base from V and 2 bases from J, with 13 bases in between. Germline lookup yields CDR1 MGHDK and CDR2 SYGVNS. This CDR3 has 16 residues. A library of TCRbeta sequences, prepared with unique molecular identifiers, was generated. TCRdb itself ran the PCR reads through MiXCR, one entry per CDR3 protein. Found here are about 640,000 distinct CDR3 sequences, over 15% of them singletons; the top ten hold 0.9% to 1.2%. The clonotype comes from a human donor who donated a stem cell graft to a child with acute myeloid leukemia. This rearrangement joins TRBV25-1 to TRBJ2-3; no clear D gene. This specimen was PBMCs from the stem cell graft donor, taken from the stem cell graft. CDR3 bases: TGTGCCAGCAGTGAATGGGCGGTTAGGGACACAGATACGCAGTATTTT. It codes for CASSEWAVRDTDTQYF.